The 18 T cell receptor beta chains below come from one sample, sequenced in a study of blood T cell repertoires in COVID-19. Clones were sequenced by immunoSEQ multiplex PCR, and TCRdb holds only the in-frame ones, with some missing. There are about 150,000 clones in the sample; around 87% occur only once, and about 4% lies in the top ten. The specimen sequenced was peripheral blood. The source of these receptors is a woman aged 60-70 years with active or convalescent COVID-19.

CDR3 nucleotides: TGTGCCAGCAGTGAATACGGAAAGGATGGGCTTCATGGCTACACCTTC. As protein: CASSEYGKDGLHGYTF. This sequence joins TRBV25-1 and TRBJ1-2; D gene ambiguous. Germline loops: CDR1 MGHDK, CDR2 SYGVNS. V dropped 0 bases and J dropped 6 bases, with 17 bases sitting between them. There are 16 residues in the CDR3.

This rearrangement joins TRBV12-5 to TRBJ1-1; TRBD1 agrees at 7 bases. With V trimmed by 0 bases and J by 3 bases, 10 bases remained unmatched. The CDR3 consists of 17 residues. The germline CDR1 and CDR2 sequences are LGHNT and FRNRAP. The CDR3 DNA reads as TGTGCTAGTGGTTTGGTCCTGACAGGGAACGACTACACTGAAGCTTTCTTT. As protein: CASGLVLTGNDYTEAFF.

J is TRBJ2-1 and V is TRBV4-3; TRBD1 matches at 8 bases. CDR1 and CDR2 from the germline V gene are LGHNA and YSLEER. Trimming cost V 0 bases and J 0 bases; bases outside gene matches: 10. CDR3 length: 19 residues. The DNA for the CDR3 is TGCGCCAGCAGCCAAGATCCGTCCCCTGGACAGGGCTCCTACAATGAGCAGTTCTTC. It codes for CASSQDPSPGQGSYNEQFF.

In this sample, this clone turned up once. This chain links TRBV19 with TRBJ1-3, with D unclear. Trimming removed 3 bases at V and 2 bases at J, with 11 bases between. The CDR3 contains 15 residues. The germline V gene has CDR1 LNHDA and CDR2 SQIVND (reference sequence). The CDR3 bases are TGTGCCAGTAGTATCTCGGGGTTGGCTGGAAACACCATATATTTT. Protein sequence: CASSISGLAGNTIYF.

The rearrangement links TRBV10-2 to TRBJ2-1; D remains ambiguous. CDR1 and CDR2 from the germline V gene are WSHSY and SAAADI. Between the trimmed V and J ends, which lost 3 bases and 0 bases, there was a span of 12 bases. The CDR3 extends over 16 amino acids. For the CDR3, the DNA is TGCGCCAGCAGTGATGAGTCGAGCCGCTCCTACAATGAGCAGTTCTTC. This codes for CASSDESSRSYNEQFF.

CDR3 sequence reads: CASSYGRDRQPQHF. CDR3 nucleotides: TGTGCCAGCAGTTACGGCAGGGATCGTCAGCCCCAGCATTTT. The chain recombines TRBV6-5 with TRBJ1-5; a possible D gene is TRBD1 (5 bases). Trimming shortened V by 2 bases and J by 6 bases, and 11 bases separated the two germline ends. The CDR3 runs to 14 residues. Germline loops: CDR1 MNHEY, CDR2 SVGAGI.

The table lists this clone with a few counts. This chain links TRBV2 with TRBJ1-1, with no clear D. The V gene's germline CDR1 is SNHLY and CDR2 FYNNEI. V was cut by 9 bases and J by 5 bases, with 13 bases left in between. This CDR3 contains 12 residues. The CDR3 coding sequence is TGTGCCAGTCAAAGGACTAGTACTGAAGCTTTCTTT. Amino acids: CASQRTSTEAFF.

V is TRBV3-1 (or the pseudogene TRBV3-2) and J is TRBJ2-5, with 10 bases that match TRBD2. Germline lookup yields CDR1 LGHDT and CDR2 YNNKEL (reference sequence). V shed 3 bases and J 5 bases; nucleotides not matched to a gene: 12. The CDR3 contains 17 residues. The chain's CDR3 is CASSHDPPSGGRETQYF. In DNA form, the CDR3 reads TGTGCCAGCAGCCACGATCCGCCTAGCGGGGGAAGGGAGACCCAGTACTTC.

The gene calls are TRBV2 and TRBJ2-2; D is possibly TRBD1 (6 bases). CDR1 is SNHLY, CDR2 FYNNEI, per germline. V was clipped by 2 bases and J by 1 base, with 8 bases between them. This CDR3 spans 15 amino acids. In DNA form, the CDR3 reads TGTGCCAGCAGTGAACAGGGACAGAACACCGGGGAGCTGTTTTTT. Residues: CASSEQGQNTGELFF.

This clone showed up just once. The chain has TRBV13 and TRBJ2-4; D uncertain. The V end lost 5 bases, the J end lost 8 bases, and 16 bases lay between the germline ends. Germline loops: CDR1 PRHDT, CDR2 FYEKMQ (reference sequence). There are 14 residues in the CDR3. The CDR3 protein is CASSPHLSKHIQYF. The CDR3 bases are TGTGCCAGCAGCCCCCACCTAAGTAAGCACATTCAGTACTTC.

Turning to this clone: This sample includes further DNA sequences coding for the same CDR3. CDR3 amino acids: CASSDRRDSPLHF. The DNA of the CDR3 is TGTGCCAGCTCCGATCGCAGGGATTCACCCCTCCACTTT. The rearrangement joins TRBV19 to TRBJ1-6, with TRBD1 as a possible D gene (5 bases). V shed 9 bases and J shed 8 bases, with 14 bases lying between them. The CDR3 is made up of 13 amino acids. Germline lookup yields CDR1 LNHDA and CDR2 SQIVND (reference sequence).

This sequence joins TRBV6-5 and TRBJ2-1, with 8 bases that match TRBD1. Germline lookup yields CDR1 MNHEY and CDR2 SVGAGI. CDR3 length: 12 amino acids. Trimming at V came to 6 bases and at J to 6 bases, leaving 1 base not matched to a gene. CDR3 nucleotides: TGTGCCAGCAGGACAGGGGCCAATGAGCAGTTCTTC. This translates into CASRTGANEQFF.

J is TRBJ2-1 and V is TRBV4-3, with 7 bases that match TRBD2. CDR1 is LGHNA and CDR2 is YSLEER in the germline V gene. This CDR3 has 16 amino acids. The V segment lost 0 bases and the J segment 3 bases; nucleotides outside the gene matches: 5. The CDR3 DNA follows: TGCGCCAGCAGCCAAGATAAACGGGGGGACTACAATGAGCAGTTCTTC. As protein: CASSQDKRGDYNEQFF.

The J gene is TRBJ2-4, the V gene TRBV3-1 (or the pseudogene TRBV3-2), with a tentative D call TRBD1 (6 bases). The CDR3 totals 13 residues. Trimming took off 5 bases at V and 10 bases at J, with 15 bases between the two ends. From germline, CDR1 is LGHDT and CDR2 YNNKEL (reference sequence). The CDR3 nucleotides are TGTGCCAGCAGCACAAGGGGACATCGAATTCAGTACTTC. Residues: CASSTRGHRIQYF.

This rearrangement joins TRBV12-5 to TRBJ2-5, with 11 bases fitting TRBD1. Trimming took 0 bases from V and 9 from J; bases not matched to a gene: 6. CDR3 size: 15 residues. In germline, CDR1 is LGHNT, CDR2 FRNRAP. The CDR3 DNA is TGTGCTAGTGGTTTGGTACCGCCGGGACAGGGGGCCCAGTACTTC. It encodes CASGLVPPGQGAQYF.

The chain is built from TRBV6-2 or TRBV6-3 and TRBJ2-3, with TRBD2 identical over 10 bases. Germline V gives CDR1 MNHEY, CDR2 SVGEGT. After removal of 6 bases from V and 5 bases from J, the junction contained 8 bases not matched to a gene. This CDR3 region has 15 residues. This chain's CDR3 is CASSRSGGAVDTQYF. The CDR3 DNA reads TGTGCCAGCAGCCGGAGCGGGGGGGCCGTAGATACGCAGTATTTT.

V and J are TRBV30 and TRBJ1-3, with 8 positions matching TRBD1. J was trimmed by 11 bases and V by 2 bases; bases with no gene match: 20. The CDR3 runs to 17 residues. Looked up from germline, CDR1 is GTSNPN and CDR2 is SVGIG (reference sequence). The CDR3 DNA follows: TGTGCCTGGAGTCCACCGGGACAGGCTGGGGGAGGTAGCCCCATATATTTT. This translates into CAWSPPGQAGGGSPIYF.

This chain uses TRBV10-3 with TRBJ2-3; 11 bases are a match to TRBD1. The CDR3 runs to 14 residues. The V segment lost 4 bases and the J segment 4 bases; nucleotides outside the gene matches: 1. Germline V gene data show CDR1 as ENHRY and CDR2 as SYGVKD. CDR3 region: CAISGDRGADTQYF. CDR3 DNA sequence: TGTGCCATCAGTGGGGACAGGGGGGCAGATACGCAGTATTTT.